This T cell receptor (beta chain) was recovered during a study of metastatic and nonmetastatic thyroid tumors. Study results and caveats: When malignant thyroid tumors were compared with benign nodules, TCR beta diversity was reportedly significantly higher in the malignant tumors. This held in both blood and tumor samples.

V was shortened by 0 bases and J by 9 bases, with 13 bases between the two germline ends. CDR1 is SGDLS and CDR2 is YYNGEE in the germline V gene. The CDR3 is 14 residues long. As processed by the authors: CDR3 was compared across clinicopathological groups, and the resulting differences were used to build a distant-metastasis classifier for papillary thyroid cancer. TCRdb re-called clones via MiXCR from the PCR reads. TCRdb's processing, not the authors' own work, is the source of the V and J calls. The sample gives about 64,000 clones, approximately 4.1% of which show up once; under 25% is in the top ten. This clone was recorded many times. The antigen is not known. The entire patient cohort was treatment-naive prior to thyroid surgery.

The chain employs TRBV9 and TRBJ2-1; the D is unclear. The origin of this receptor is a female donor with papillary thyroid cancer or a benign thyroid nodule (not recorded which). Some clones in this sample may be carry-over from other donors' samples. The sample was blood. The CDR3 region is CASSVAPAAGEQFF. Written as DNA, the CDR3 is TGTGCCAGCAGCGTAGCCCCCGCGGCAGGTGAGCAGTTCTTC.